This section outlines one TCR beta chain sequence together with its context. In germline, CDR1 is SGHRS, CDR2 YFSETQ. J gave up 6 bases and V 1 base, and 9 bases lay outside the gene matches. This CDR3 has 15 amino acids. This sample is part of a study of cytomegalovirus exposure and HLA in healthy donors. The study ran its PCR with 60 Vbeta and 13 Jbeta primers. The method was immunoSEQ multiplex PCR; TCRdb's version includes in-frame clones alone and lacks a portion of them. This sample yields 95,000 to 150,000 clones, of which about 74% are seen a single time; about 2.5% belongs to the top ten. V gene TRBV5-1 combines with J gene TRBJ1-2, with TRBD1 matching 7 bases. The TCR comes from a woman aged 40 to 50 in good health and CMV-seropositive. What was sequenced was PBMCs. The CDR3 coding sequence is TGCGCCAGCAGCTTGTATATGGACAGGCGCGATGGCTACACCTTC. It translates to CASSLYMDRRDGYTF. The full variable domain, rest sourced from reference TRBV5-1 and TRBJ1-2, is KAGVTQTPRYLIKTRGQQVTLSCSPISGHRSVSWYQQTPGQGLQFLFEYFSETQRNKGNFPGRFSGRQFSNSRSEMNVSTLELGDSALYLCASSLYMDRRDGYTFGSGTRLTVV.